This T cell receptor beta chain comes out of a study of T-cell reconstitution after alpha-beta-depleted transplantation in children. A TCRbeta library incorporating unique molecular identifiers was prepared. TCRdb called the PCR reads again in MiXCR, with one record for every CDR3 protein. The table records about 300,000 distinct CDR3 sequences, around 9.1% of them present only once. The CDR3 consists of 14 residues. Trimming shortened V by 5 bases and J by 2 bases, and 11 bases separated the two germline ends. This clonotype was detected ten times or more. The TCR was taken from a boy under two years old with acute myeloid leukemia, due to receive a stem cell transplant. This chain connects TRBV12-3 or TRBV12-4 to TRBJ2-3; D remains unclear. Sequenced material: PBMCs, taken before TCRalphabeta/CD19-depleted stem cell transplant. The CDR3 sequence: CASSLRYYTDTQYF. CDR3 DNA sequence: TGTGCCAGCAGTCTTAGGTACTACACAGATACGCAGTATTTT.